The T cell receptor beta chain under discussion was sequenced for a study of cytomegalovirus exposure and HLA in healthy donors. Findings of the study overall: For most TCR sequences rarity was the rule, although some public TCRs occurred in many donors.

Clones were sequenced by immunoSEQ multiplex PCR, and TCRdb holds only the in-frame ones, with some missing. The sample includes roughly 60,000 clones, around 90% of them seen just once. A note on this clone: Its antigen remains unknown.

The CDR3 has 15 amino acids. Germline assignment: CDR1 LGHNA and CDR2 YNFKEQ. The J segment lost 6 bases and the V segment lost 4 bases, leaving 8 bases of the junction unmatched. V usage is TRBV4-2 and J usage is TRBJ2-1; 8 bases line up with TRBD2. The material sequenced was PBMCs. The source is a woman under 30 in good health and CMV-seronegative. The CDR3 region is CASSPGTSRANEQFF. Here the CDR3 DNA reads TGTGCCAGCAGCCCCGGGACTAGTCGGGCCAATGAGCAGTTCTTC.